A single sample is the source of the 26 T cell receptor beta chains below, sequenced in a study of T cells in localized non-small cell lung cancer. Some clones are missing from TCRdb's copy, which holds only in-frame ones; the method was immunoSEQ multiplex PCR. The data show about 27,000 clones, about 85% seen once. The material was peripheral blood, obtained before any cancer treatment. These TCRs come from an older female donor with stage II squamous cell lung carcinoma.

The chain links TRBV28 to TRBJ1-1; 11 nucleotides match TRBD1. The germline V gene has CDR1 MDHEN and CDR2 SYDVKM. The length of the CDR3 is 16 residues. J was trimmed by 2 bases and V by 4 bases; bases with no gene match: 6. CDR3 in DNA: TGTGCCAGCAGTTATAGGGACAGGGGGGACAACACTGAAGCTTTCTTT. Its translation: CASSYRDRGDNTEAFF.

V usage is TRBV19 and J usage is TRBJ1-2, with TRBD1 matching 8 bases. Germline CDR1 and CDR2: LNHDA and SQIVND (reference sequence). V gave up 3 bases and J gave up 3 bases; unmatched junction bases: 3. The CDR3 totals 14 residues. The CDR3 loop reads CASSMTGDYYGYTF. The CDR3, as DNA: TGTGCCAGTAGTATGACAGGGGATTACTATGGCTACACCTTC. Using reference TRBV19 and TRBJ1-2 for the parts outside the CDR3, the full variable domain is DGGITQSPKYLFRKEGQNVTLSCEQNLNHDAMYWYRQDPGQGLRLIYYSQIVNDFQKGDIAEGYSVSREKKESFPLTVTSAQKNPTAFYLCASSMTGDYYGYTFGSGTRLTVV.

The chain is built from TRBV11-2 and TRBJ2-3, with 9 positions matching TRBD2. This CDR3 is built from 16 residues. V lost 1 base to trimming and J lost 6 bases; unmatched junction nucleotides: 8. Germline CDR1 and CDR2: SGHAT and FQNNGV. CDR3 region: CASSLVQRGAGDTQYF. The DNA for the CDR3 is TGTGCCAGCAGCTTAGTCCAGCGGGGGGCGGGGGATACGCAGTATTTT.

This clone counts as medium-sized (0.01 to 0.1%). The chain carries TRBV5-8 and TRBJ2-7; D is perhaps TRBD1 or TRBD2 (6 bases each). The CDR3 runs 16 residues. V was pared by 4 bases and J by 6 bases, with 23 bases between. Per germline, CDR1 SGHTS and CDR2 YDEGEE. The CDR3: CASSPTHGPGAGEQYF. In DNA form, the CDR3 reads TGTGCCAGCAGCCCCACCCACGGTCCGGGGGCAGGCGAGCAGTACTTC.

The genes are TRBV9 and TRBJ2-2; no clear D gene. V lost 5 bases to trimming and J lost 3 bases, with 8 bases between them. CDR1 SGDLS and CDR2 YYNGEE come from the germline V gene. This CDR3 has 13 residues. Here the CDR3 DNA reads TGTGCCAGCAGTCCGCAATACACCGGGGAGCTGTTTTTT. Protein product: CASSPQYTGELFF.

V gene TRBV5-6 combines with J gene TRBJ1-4; 8 bases are a match to TRBD1. Unmatched junction bases numbered 2, after V lost 0 bases and J lost 7 bases. Looked up from germline, CDR1 is SGHDT and CDR2 is YYEEEE. The CDR3 totals 14 residues. The CDR3 coding sequence is TGTGCCAGCAGCTTGGCAGGGGGCGGTGAAAAACTGTTTTTT. Translation: CASSLAGGGEKLFF.

The V call is TRBV10-3, the J call TRBJ2-5; the match to TRBD2 covers 7 bases. V gave up 4 bases and J gave up 6 bases; unmatched junction bases: 8. The length of the CDR3 is 14 residues. The germline gives CDR1 ENHRY, CDR2 SYGVKD. CDR3 amino acids: CAISGSGLNKTQYF. In nucleotides, the CDR3 is TGTGCCATCAGTGGTTCGGGACTAAACAAGACCCAGTACTTC.

The V gene is TRBV2, the J gene TRBJ2-2; 7 nucleotides align to TRBD2. V was clipped by 5 bases and J by 5 bases; unmatched bases: 5. CDR1 SNHLY and CDR2 FYNNEI come from the germline V gene. There are 14 residues in the CDR3. The CDR3 protein is CASSSTSRTGELFF. In nucleotides, the CDR3 is TGTGCCAGCAGTTCGACTAGCAGGACCGGGGAGCTGTTTTTT.

The chain is built from TRBV30 and TRBJ2-5; D not certain. The CDR3 sequence is 11 residues long. Germline CDR1 reads GTSNPN; CDR2 reads SVGIG (reference sequence). V lost 2 bases, J lost 5 bases, and 6 bases lay in between. The CDR3: CAWSTPETQYF. The CDR3 DNA reads TGTGCCTGGAGTACCCCGGAGACCCAGTACTTC.

The count of this clone is one. The chain carries TRBV11-1 and TRBJ2-3; TRBD1 matches at 7 bases. Germline V CDR1 and CDR2: SGHAT, FQDESV (reference sequence). After removal of 5 bases from V and 4 bases from J, the junction contained 9 bases not matched to a gene. CDR3 size: 15 residues. The CDR3 loop is CASSISGGPSDTQYF. In DNA form, the CDR3 reads TGTGCCAGCAGCATATCAGGGGGTCCATCAGATACGCAGTATTTT.

The CDR3 loop is CASSLTDRDYTF. The CDR3 region has the DNA TGTGCCAGCAGCCTGACAGATAGAGACTACACCTTC. V is TRBV28 and J is TRBJ1-2; D perhaps matches TRBD1 (5 bases). The V end was cut by 6 bases, the J end by 10 bases, with 15 bases between. Germline loops: CDR1 MDHEN, CDR2 SYDVKM. This CDR3 is built from 12 residues.

The chain carries TRBV28 and TRBJ2-1; D is uncertain. The CDR3 spans 11 residues. Germline CDR1 reads MDHEN; CDR2 reads SYDVKM. V lost 2 bases, J lost 8 bases, and 4 bases lay in between. In DNA, the CDR3 is TGTGCCAGCAGTTTAGGGGATGAGCAGTTCTTC. Amino acid sequence: CASSLGDEQFF.

The rearrangement links TRBV27 to TRBJ2-3; D not certain. Germline assignment: CDR1 MNHEY and CDR2 SMNVEV (reference sequence). The length of the CDR3 is 13 residues. Trimming took 6 bases from V and 1 from J, leaving 8 bases between them. In DNA, the CDR3 is TGTGCCAGCAGAGGGATCGGCACAGATACGCAGTATTTT. It yields the protein CASRGIGTDTQYF.

V and J are TRBV6-6 and TRBJ1-2; 7 bases line up with TRBD1. CDR3 length equals 15 residues. In germline, CDR1 is MNHNY, CDR2 SVGAGI (reference sequence). The V gene end was trimmed by 0 bases and the J gene end by 8 bases; junction bases not matched to a gene: 9. CDR3 DNA: TGTGCCAGCAGTTACTCGACTGACAGGGCTCGGGGCTACACCTTC. Amino acid sequence: CASSYSTDRARGYTF.

The chain links TRBV2 to TRBJ2-3; 9 bases are a match to TRBD2. V lost 3 bases to trimming and J lost 2 bases; unmatched junction nucleotides: 9. The CDR3 is 17 residues long. The germline gives CDR1 SNHLY, CDR2 FYNNEI. The CDR3 loop is CASSEVLAGLYTDTQYF. The CDR3 coding sequence is TGTGCCAGCAGTGAGGTACTAGCGGGCCTATACACAGATACGCAGTATTTT.

CDR3 nucleotide sequence: TGTGCCAGCAGCTTACTAGCGGGAGTGAAGCAGTTCTTC. This codes for CASSLLAGVKQFF. The chain links TRBV11-2 to TRBJ2-1, with TRBD2 identical over 10 bases. Trimming at V came to 2 bases and at J to 11 bases, leaving 3 bases not matched to a gene. The length of the CDR3 is 13 residues. Germline V gives CDR1 SGHAT, CDR2 FQNNGV.

This clone has a single count. The V and J genes are TRBV18 and TRBJ1-6; 8 bases agree with TRBD1. The CDR3 totals 13 residues. V dropped 2 bases and J dropped 10; count of bases not matched to a gene: 1. Germline loops: CDR1 KGHSH, CDR2 LQKENI. CDR3 region: CASSPGTGSPLHF. DNA for the CDR3: TGTGCCAGCTCACCAGGGACAGGCTCACCCCTCCACTTT.

This clone was seen a single time. This CDR3 is also generated by other DNA sequences in the sample. This chain joins TRBV30 and TRBJ1-5; D is undetermined. The CDR3 consists of 13 residues. The germline V gene encodes CDR1 GTSNPN and CDR2 SVGIG (reference sequence). The V and J ends lost 0 bases and 2 bases respectively, with 5 bases between them. DNA for the CDR3: TGTGCCTGGAGTGTGGAGGGCAATCAGCCCCAGCATTTT. It specifies CAWSVEGNQPQHF. The full variable domain, its missing parts supplied by reference TRBV30 and TRBJ1-5, is SQTIHQWPATLVQPVGSPLSLECTVEGTSNPNLYWYRQAAGRGLQLLFYSVGIGQISSEVPQNLSASRPQDRQFILSSKKLLLSDSGFYLCAWSVEGNQPQHFGDGTRLSIL.

The chain combines TRBV5-1 with TRBJ2-6; D is unclear. The CDR3 length is 14 residues. Trimming took off 2 bases at V and 2 bases at J, with 5 bases between the two ends. Germline V gives CDR1 SGHRS, CDR2 YFSETQ. CDR3 DNA sequence: TGCGCCAGCAGCTTCGAAACTGGGGCCAACGTCCTGACTTTC. It encodes CASSFETGANVLTF.

This chain connects TRBV6-6 to TRBJ1-1, with 7 nucleotides matching TRBD1. Trimming cost V 6 bases and J 8 bases; bases outside gene matches: 6. The CDR3 contains 12 residues. CDR1 and CDR2 from the germline V gene are MNHNY and SVGAGI (reference sequence). CDR3 sequence (DNA): TGTGCCAGCAGCCGCGACAGGGAGGAAGCTTTCTTT. It translates to CASSRDREEAFF.

DNA of the CDR3: TGTGCCAGTACCAGGACTAGCGGGAGGGGGTACAATGAGCAGTTCTTC. This codes for CASTRTSGRGYNEQFF. This chain joins TRBV19 and TRBJ2-1; TRBD2 aligns across 15 bases. Germline V gene lookup returns CDR1 LNHDA and CDR2 SQIVND (reference sequence). CDR3 size: 16 residues. The V and J ends lost 7 bases and 4 bases, in that order; junction bases with no gene match: 5. Full variable domain (outside the CDR3, taken from reference TRBV19 and TRBJ2-1): DGGITQSPKYLFRKEGQNVTLSCEQNLNHDAMYWYRQDPGQGLRLIYYSQIVNDFQKGDIAEGYSVSREKKESFPLTVTSAQKNPTAFYLCASTRTSGRGYNEQFFGPGTRLTVL.

The genes are TRBV2 and TRBJ2-5, with D possibly TRBD2 on 6 matching bases. The CDR3 consists of 14 residues. CDR1 is SNHLY, CDR2 FYNNEI, per germline. Trimming left V 7 bases short and J 1 base short, with 13 bases between. CDR3 amino acids: CASISRDFQETQYF. CDR3 DNA: TGTGCCAGCATTTCAAGGGACTTCCAAGAGACCCAGTACTTC.

This chain connects TRBV9 to TRBJ2-6; no definite D call. The CDR3 totals 17 residues. Germline V lookup: CDR1 SGDLS, CDR2 YYNGEE. V lost 0 bases, J lost 0 bases, and 10 bases lay in between. CDR3 in amino acids: CASSVGQALSGANVLTF. The CDR3 bases are TGTGCCAGCAGCGTAGGTCAGGCCCTCTCTGGGGCCAACGTCCTGACTTTC.

The chain links TRBV28 to TRBJ1-2; perhaps TRBD1 as D (6 bases). Germline V gene lookup returns CDR1 MDHEN and CDR2 SYDVKM. The CDR3 is made up of 14 amino acids. V lost 5 bases and J lost 3, with 13 bases in between. The chain's CDR3 is CASSPQGGDYGYTF. DNA of the CDR3: TGTGCCAGCAGTCCCCAAGGGGGTGACTATGGCTACACCTTC.

This clone was counted a few times. The chain employs TRBV28 and TRBJ1-2; 8 bases are shared with TRBD1. In germline, CDR1 is MDHEN, CDR2 SYDVKM. With 6 bases clipped from V and 6 bases from J, the junction kept 3 bases outside the gene matches. The length of the CDR3 is 12 residues. In DNA form, the CDR3 reads TGTGCCAGCAGCCTACAGGGGGATGGCTACACCTTC. Protein sequence: CASSLQGDGYTF.

The chain links TRBV7-9 to TRBJ1-3; D is perhaps TRBD1 (6 bases). CDR1 and CDR2 (germline): SEHNR, FQNEAQ (reference sequence). Trimming cost V 5 bases and J 2 bases, with 19 bases left between them. CDR3 length: 17 amino acids. The CDR3 nucleotides are TGTGCCAGCAGCCGACAGGTTTTAGCAAAGGCTGGAAACACCATATATTTT. Amino acids: CASSRQVLAKAGNTIYF.